This T cell receptor beta chain is drawn from a study of molecular identifiers for immune sequencing clone quantification. The study's findings and limits: Whereas naive cells kept under 1% of molecules in clones above 20 RNA copies, such clones held over 98% in effectors. Even with more than 950,000 naive cells present, spiked Jurkat TCR RNA from one cell was reportedly detectable.

CDR1 is KGHSH, CDR2 LQKENI, per germline. With 5 bases clipped from V and 5 bases from J, the junction kept 8 bases outside the gene matches. This CDR3 is 15 amino acids long. The sorting of naive CD8 T cells used the CD8+CD4-CCR7+CD45RA+ phenotype. TCRdb reprocessed the PCR reads with MiXCR, giving one entry per CDR3 protein. This table holds 600,000 to 650,000 distinct CDR3 sequences, nearly 20% found once. Worth noting for this clonotype: Its specificity is not known.

Sequencing was performed on naive CD8+ T cells from blood, with Jurkat cell RNA spiked in. This sample's subset: FACS-sorted CD8+CD4-CCR7+CD45RA+ naive T cells. V gene TRBV18 combines with J gene TRBJ2-5; TRBD1 matches 10 bases. The receptor comes from a human donor in good health. Some libraries in this study had Jurkat cell RNA spiked in. The CDR3 spells CASSSGTGAVETQYF. Here the CDR3 DNA reads TGTGCCAGCTCAAGCGGGACAGGGGCTGTGGAGACCCAGTACTTC. Together with reference TRBV18 and TRBJ2-5, the CDR3 gives the full variable domain: NAGVMQNPRHLVRRRGQEARLRCSPMKGHSHVYWYRQLPEEGLKFMVYLQKENIIDESGMPKERFSAEFPKEGPSILRIQQVVRGDSAAYFCASSSGTGAVETQYFGPGTRLLVL.